Below, 31 T cell receptor beta chains from the same sample are listed, as sequenced in a study of blood T cell repertoires in COVID-19. Profiled with immunoSEQ multiplex PCR; TCRdb holds only in-frame clones, not every one. The table lists about 200,000 clones, more than 75% of them singletons. The sequencing input was peripheral blood. Every receptor here comes from a human donor in a cohort sampled during active COVID-19.

The rearrangement joins TRBV2 to TRBJ2-7; a weak D match, TRBD1 (6 bases). This CDR3 region has 12 residues. Germline V gives CDR1 SNHLY, CDR2 FYNNEI. V was trimmed by 5 bases and J by 9 bases, leaving 14 bases between them. The CDR3 DNA follows: TGTGCCAGCAGTTTCAGGGGCGCCCGGCAGTACTTC. This sequence encodes CASSFRGARQYF.

This sequence joins TRBV9 and TRBJ2-7; 7 bases align to TRBD2. V lost 4 bases, J lost 7 bases, and 5 bases stayed unmatched. Looked up from germline, CDR1 is SGDLS and CDR2 is YYNGEE. The CDR3 consists of 12 residues. CDR3 amino acids: CASSKYGREQYF. In nucleotides, the CDR3 is TGTGCCAGCAGCAAGTACGGGAGGGAGCAGTACTTC.

In its sample, this clone was seen many times. CDR3 residues: CASGLAGNQYEQYF. DNA for the CDR3: TGTGCCAGCGGACTAGCGGGGAACCAATACGAGCAGTACTTC. The chain has TRBV28 and TRBJ2-7; 12 nucleotides align to TRBD2. The CDR3 is 14 amino acids. The germline V gene has CDR1 MDHEN and CDR2 SYDVKM. V lost 8 bases and J lost 4; bases outside the gene matches: 6.

V usage is TRBV5-6 and J usage is TRBJ2-3; 11 nucleotides match TRBD2. V dropped 0 bases and J dropped 11; count of bases not matched to a gene: 8. The germline gives CDR1 SGHDT, CDR2 YYEEEE. CDR3 size: 15 residues. CDR3: CASSLGGTSGPLQYF. The DNA for the CDR3 is TGTGCCAGCAGCTTGGGGGGGACTAGCGGCCCTCTGCAGTATTTT.

This sequence joins TRBV18 and TRBJ1-2; a possible D gene is TRBD1 (6 bases). This CDR3 has 14 amino acids. The V end was cut by 2 bases, the J end by 3 bases, with 10 bases between. Germline V gene sequence: CDR1 KGHSH, CDR2 LQKENI. The CDR3 region has the DNA TGTGCCAGCTCACCAGGGGGCCTGGACTATGGCTACACCTTC. It codes for CASSPGGLDYGYTF.

This clone was counted between two and nine times. Here the CDR3 reads CASSDLDRTYEQYF. As DNA, the CDR3 is TGCGCCAGCAGTGACTTAGACAGAACCTACGAGCAGTACTTC. The chain is built from TRBV10-1 and TRBJ2-7, with a tentative D call TRBD1 (5 bases). This CDR3 is 14 amino acids long. Germline loops: CDR1 WNHNN, CDR2 SYGVQD (reference sequence). V lost 3 bases and J lost 2, with 11 bases in between.

The V gene is TRBV19, the J gene TRBJ1-5; 9 nucleotides agree with TRBD1. The CDR3 contains 13 residues. V gave up 6 bases and J gave up 5 bases; unmatched junction bases: 2. Germline values: CDR1 LNHDA, CDR2 SQIVND (reference sequence). The CDR3 region has the DNA TGTGCCAGTAGCGGACAGGGGTATCAGCCCCAGCATTTT. It translates to CASSGQGYQPQHF.

This chain joins TRBV12-3 or TRBV12-4 and TRBJ1-2; a possible D gene is TRBD1 (6 bases). The V and J ends lost 4 bases and 4 bases respectively, with 10 bases between them. The CDR3 sequence is 13 residues long. The CDR3, as DNA: TGTGCCAGCAGTTCTAACAGGGTCTATGGCTACACCTTC. Its protein is CASSSNRVYGYTF.

V usage is TRBV19 and J usage is TRBJ1-1; D not certain. The CDR3 contains 15 residues. V lost 0 bases and J 3 bases, leaving 11 bases between the germline ends. Germline-derived CDR1 and CDR2 are LNHDA and SQIVND (reference sequence). The CDR3 sequence is CASSIDLYTYTEAFF. The CDR3 bases are TGTGCCAGTAGTATAGATCTTTATACTTACACTGAAGCTTTCTTT. The complete variable domain, with remaining parts taken from reference TRBV19 and TRBJ1-1, reads DGGITQSPKYLFRKEGQNVTLSCEQNLNHDAMYWYRQDPGQGLRLIYYSQIVNDFQKGDIAEGYSVSREKKESFPLTVTSAQKNPTAFYLCASSIDLYTYTEAFFGQGTRLTVV.

The chain is built from TRBV27 and TRBJ2-2; 7 bases map to TRBD2. The CDR3 totals 13 residues. The germline CDR1 and CDR2 sequences are MNHEY and SMNVEV (reference sequence). V lost 4 bases and J lost 9; bases outside the gene matches: 5. CDR3: CASSSGGIRELFF. The DNA for the CDR3 is TGTGCCAGCAGTTCCGGGGGGATCCGGGAGCTGTTTTTT.

The chain uses TRBV29-1 and TRBJ2-3; the D gene is possibly TRBD1 (5 bases). Trimming stripped 3 bases from V and 2 bases from J, with 12 bases between. Germline lookup yields CDR1 SQVTM and CDR2 ANQGSEA. The CDR3 length is 14 residues. The chain's CDR3 is CSVDSQGVTDTQYF. The DNA of the CDR3 is TGCAGCGTTGATTCGCAAGGGGTCACAGATACGCAGTATTTT.

This clone was seen just once. The V call is TRBV5-1, the J call TRBJ2-1; TRBD2 matches 10 bases. V lost 4 bases to trimming and J lost 15 bases; unmatched junction nucleotides: 19. This CDR3 has 16 amino acids. The germline V gene encodes CDR1 SGHRS and CDR2 YFSETQ. In nucleotides, the CDR3 is TGCGCCAGCAGCCTTGGGAGTAGCGGGGGGTTTCTACAGCCGTTCTTC. Translated, it gives CASSLGSSGGFLQPFF.

V and J are TRBV28 and TRBJ2-7, with TRBD2 matching over 13 bases. The germline V gene has CDR1 MDHEN and CDR2 SYDVKM. The CDR3 sequence is 19 residues long. J was trimmed by 0 bases and V by 6 bases; bases with no gene match: 14. CDR3 coding DNA: TGTGCCAGCAGCTCGCTGACTAGCGGGAGGACTATCATCTCCTACGAGCAGTACTTC. This sequence encodes CASSSLTSGRTIISYEQYF.

A remark on this clone: Other DNA sequences in this sample translate to the same CDR3. The chain uses TRBV11-2 and TRBJ2-5, with unresolved D. CDR3 length: 13 amino acids. Germline V CDR1 and CDR2: SGHAT, FQNNGV. Trimming removed 3 bases from V and 4 bases from J, with 9 bases in between. The CDR3 DNA reads TGTGCCAGCAGCTTGGGCACCCGAGAGACCCAGTACTTC. Protein product: CASSLGTRETQYF.

V gene TRBV7-2 combines with J gene TRBJ2-7; 10 bases fit TRBD1. CDR1 and CDR2 (germline): SGHTA, FQGNSA. V lost 1 base and J lost 7; bases outside the gene matches: 7. The CDR3 extends over 15 amino acids. The CDR3 region has the DNA TGTGCCAGCAGCTTAGTCCGACAGGGGGCAAGGGAGCAGTACTTC. This encodes CASSLVRQGAREQYF.

The CDR3 DNA reads as TGTGCCAGCAGTCCTATCCCCCTATCTGGAAACACCATATATTTT. Translating it yields CASSPIPLSGNTIYF. The chain joins TRBV28 to TRBJ1-3; D ambiguous. Trimming shortened V by 5 bases and J by 1 base, and 12 bases separated the two germline ends. CDR1 MDHEN and CDR2 SYDVKM come from the germline V gene. The CDR3 consists of 15 residues.

This rearrangement joins TRBV5-6 to TRBJ2-7, with TRBD1 matching over 10 bases. The germline CDR1 and CDR2 sequences are SGHDT and YYEEEE. Germline trimming cut 1 base from V and 3 bases from J; bases unmatched to any gene: 7. The CDR3 is made up of 16 amino acids. CDR3 residues: CASSLRGQGIRYEQYF. Written as DNA, the CDR3 is TGTGCCAGCAGCTTGCGGGGACAGGGGATTCGCTACGAGCAGTACTTC. The complete variable domain, with remaining parts taken from reference TRBV5-6 and TRBJ2-7, reads DAGVTQSPTHLIKTRGQQVTLRCSPKSGHDTVSWYQQALGQGPQFIFQYYEEEERQRGNFPDRFSGHQFPNYSSELNVNALLLGDSALYLCASSLRGQGIRYEQYFGPGTRLTVT.

The DNA of the CDR3 is TGTGCCAGCAGCCCCAAGAGGGACAGGGCCTACAATGAGCAGTTCTTC. As protein: CASSPKRDRAYNEQFF. V is TRBV21-1 and J is TRBJ2-1; the table names TRBD1, a call not compared with the DNA. TRBV21-1 is a pseudogene locus. This CDR3 has 16 residues.

This clone was counted a few times. At one of its ends the junction is not consistent with the germline gene, which may arise from a read error. The V gene is TRBV7-7, the J gene TRBJ2-5, with a possible D match to TRBD1 (6 bases). The germline V gene has CDR1 SSHAT and CDR2 FNYEAQ (reference sequence). The CDR3 contains 13 residues. The chain's CDR3 is CASSPGTQETQYF. The CDR3, as DNA: TGTGCTAGCAGCCCCGGGACACAAGAGACCCAGTACTTC.

This chain links TRBV28 with TRBJ1-5, with 8 bases aligning to TRBD1. The V and J ends lost 7 bases and 7 bases, in that order; junction bases with no gene match: 6. The CDR3 covers 13 residues. Germline V gives CDR1 MDHEN, CDR2 SYDVKM. This CDR3 reads CASTWTGKQPQHF. CDR3 in DNA: TGTGCCAGCACTTGGACAGGGAAACAGCCCCAGCATTTT.

V and J are TRBV29-1 and TRBJ2-7, with TRBD1 as a possible D gene (6 bases). The CDR3 extends over 13 amino acids. Trimming removed 5 bases from V and 4 bases from J, with 15 bases in between. CDR1 is SQVTM and CDR2 is ANQGSEA in the germline V gene. The CDR3 DNA reads as TGCAGCGTTTTTGGGGACAACAGATACGAGCAGTACTTC. It codes for CSVFGDNRYEQYF.

The gene calls are TRBV10-3 and TRBJ2-7, with 10 positions matching TRBD2. The CDR3 has 15 residues. Per the germline V gene, CDR1 is ENHRY and CDR2 is SYGVKD. Trimming cost V 3 bases and J 3 bases; bases outside gene matches: 5. For the CDR3, the DNA is TGTGCCATCAGTGATGGGTCTAGCGGGAGCTACGAGCAGTACTTC. Its translation: CAISDGSSGSYEQYF.

V gene TRBV5-5 combines with J gene TRBJ2-2; possible D gene TRBD1, 6 bases. Deletions cut 3 bases from V and 5 bases from J, with 11 bases between. CDR1 and CDR2 (germline): SGHKS, YYEKEE (reference sequence). CDR3 length: 14 amino acids. CDR3 nucleotides: TGTGCCAGCAGCTCCACAGGGAATACCGGGGAGCTGTTTTTT. Amino acids: CASSSTGNTGELFF.

This chain uses TRBV7-8 with TRBJ1-5; 8 bases agree with TRBD1. CDR3 length equals 18 residues. The V and J ends lost 7 bases and 6 bases, in that order; junction bases with no gene match: 20. The germline CDR1 and CDR2 sequences are SGHVS and FQNEAQ. The CDR3 bases are TGTGCCAGCAAACGAGCTGCGACCAGACAGGGGTTGGGTCAGCCCCAGCATTTT. It is translated as CASKRAATRQGLGQPQHF.

This clone was counted at least ten times. The chain recombines TRBV28 with TRBJ1-2; the match to TRBD1 covers 7 bases. J was trimmed by 5 bases and V by 8 bases; bases with no gene match: 8. Looked up from germline, CDR1 is MDHEN and CDR2 is SYDVKM. The CDR3 runs 13 residues. The chain's CDR3 is CASSPTGRYGYTF. DNA of the CDR3: TGTGCCAGCTCACCGACAGGGCGGTATGGCTACACCTTC.

This clone appeared once. The chain carries TRBV28 and TRBJ2-3; TRBD2 aligns across 11 bases. The germline gives CDR1 MDHEN, CDR2 SYDVKM. CDR3 length equals 17 residues. The trim removed 3 bases at V and 6 bases at J, leaving 11 bases unmatched. The CDR3 reads CASSLGFSGGAVDTQYF. The CDR3 bases are TGTGCCAGCAGTTTGGGCTTTAGCGGGGGGGCTGTGGATACGCAGTATTTT. Variable domain in full (rest from reference TRBV28 and TRBJ2-3): DVKVTQSSRYLVKRTGEKVFLECVQDMDHENMFWYRQDPGLGLRLIYFSYDVKMKEKGDIPEGYSVSREKKERFSLILESASTNQTSMYLCASSLGFSGGAVDTQYFGPGTRLTVL.

J is TRBJ2-3 and V is TRBV2; perhaps TRBD2 as D (7 bases). The CDR3 is made up of 18 amino acids. CDR1 SNHLY and CDR2 FYNNEI come from the germline V gene. Trimming shortened V by 4 bases and J by 0 bases, and 20 bases separated the two germline ends. The CDR3 region is CASSGGGGGWSSTDTQYF. The DNA for the CDR3 is TGTGCCAGCAGTGGAGGGGGAGGGGGTTGGTCCAGCACAGATACGCAGTATTTT.

The chain carries TRBV28 and TRBJ2-5, with D perhaps matching TRBD2 (7 bases). The V end lost 2 bases, the J end lost 0 bases, and 16 bases lay between the germline ends. The CDR3 totals 17 residues. Germline CDR1 and CDR2: MDHEN and SYDVKM. The CDR3 region has the DNA TGTGCCAGCAGTTTAGGCCCCTCCGGGGGGCACCAAGAGACCCAGTACTTC. Protein sequence: CASSLGPSGGHQETQYF.

V is TRBV19 and J is TRBJ1-2; 8 nucleotides align to TRBD1. The CDR3 is 13 amino acids. CDR1 is LNHDA, CDR2 SQIVND, per germline (reference sequence). With 2 bases clipped from V and 7 bases from J, the junction kept 3 bases outside the gene matches. DNA of the CDR3: TGTGCCAGTAGTATACAGGGGGCAGTTGGCTACACCTTC. It encodes CASSIQGAVGYTF.

The CDR3 sequence: CASSDTPGSIFGEAFF. The CDR3 DNA follows: TGTGCCAGCAGCGACACCCCGGGGTCCATCTTTGGTGAAGCTTTCTTT. This rearrangement joins TRBV13 to TRBJ1-1; D is ambiguous. Germline V gene data show CDR1 as PRHDT and CDR2 as FYEKMQ (reference sequence). This CDR3 has 16 amino acids. Deletions cut 5 bases from V and 7 bases from J, with 23 bases between.

The rearrangement links TRBV18 to TRBJ2-1, with 8 bases identical to TRBD2. CDR3 size: 17 residues. The V gene's germline CDR1 is KGHSH and CDR2 LQKENI. V lost 1 base, J lost 5 bases, and 10 bases stayed unmatched. The CDR3 DNA follows: TGTGCCAGCTCACCACGCATCGGCGGGGGGTCCGACAATGAGCAGTTCTTC. This encodes CASSPRIGGGSDNEQFF.